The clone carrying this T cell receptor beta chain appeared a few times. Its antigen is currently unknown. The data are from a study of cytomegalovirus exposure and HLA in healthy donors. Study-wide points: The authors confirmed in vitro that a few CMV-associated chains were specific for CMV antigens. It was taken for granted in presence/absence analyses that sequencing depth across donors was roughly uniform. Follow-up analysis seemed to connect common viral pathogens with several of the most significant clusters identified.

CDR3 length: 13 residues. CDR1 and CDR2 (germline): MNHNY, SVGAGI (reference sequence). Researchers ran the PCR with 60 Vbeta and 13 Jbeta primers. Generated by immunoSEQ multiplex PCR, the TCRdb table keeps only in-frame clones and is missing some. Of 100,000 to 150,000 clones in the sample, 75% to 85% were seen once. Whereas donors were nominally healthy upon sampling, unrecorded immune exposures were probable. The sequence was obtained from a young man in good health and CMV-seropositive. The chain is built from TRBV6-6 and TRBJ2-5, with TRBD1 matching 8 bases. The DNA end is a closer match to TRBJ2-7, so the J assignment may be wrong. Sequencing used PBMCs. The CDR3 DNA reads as TGTGCCACCAGGACAGGGCATCCCTACGAGCAGTACTTC. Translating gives CATRTGHPYEQYF.